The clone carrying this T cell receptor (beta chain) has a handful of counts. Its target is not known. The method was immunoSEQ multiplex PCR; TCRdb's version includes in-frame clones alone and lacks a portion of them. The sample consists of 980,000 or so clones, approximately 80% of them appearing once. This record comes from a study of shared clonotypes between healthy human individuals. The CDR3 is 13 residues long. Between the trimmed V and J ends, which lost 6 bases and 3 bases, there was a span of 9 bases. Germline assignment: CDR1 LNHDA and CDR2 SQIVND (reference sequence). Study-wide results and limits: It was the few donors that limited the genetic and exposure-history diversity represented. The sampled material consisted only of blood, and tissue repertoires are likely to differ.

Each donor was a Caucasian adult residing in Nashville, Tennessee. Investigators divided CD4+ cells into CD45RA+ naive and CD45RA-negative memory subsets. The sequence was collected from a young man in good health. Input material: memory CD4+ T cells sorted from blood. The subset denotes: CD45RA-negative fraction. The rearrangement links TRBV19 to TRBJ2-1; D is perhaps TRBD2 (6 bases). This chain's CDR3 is CASSLGGYNEQFF. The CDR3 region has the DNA TGTGCCAGTAGCCTGGGGGGCTACAATGAGCAGTTCTTC.